This entry is about one T cell receptor (delta chain). Its antigen remains unidentified. The protein that TCRdb holds for this DNA derives from a much larger clone and differs from the translated DNA at residue 6, which likely indicates a read error; the protein shown here is translated from the DNA. The data derive from a study of γδ T cells in repeated Plasmodium falciparum infection. General study results and limits: Vgamma9/Vdelta2+ repertoires stayed stably polyclonal over time and infection. In Vdelta2-negative, largely Vdelta1+, gammadelta repertoires, repeated controlled infections appeared to drive clonal selection waves.

The CDR3 is made up of 20 amino acids. V was cut by 4 bases and J by 0 bases, with 33 bases left in between. Per the germline V gene, CDR1 is TVYSNPD and CDR2 is GDNSRS (reference sequence). TCRdb re-called clones from the multiplex PCR reads using CATT. The table shows around 46,000 delta-chain clones, with around 2% occurring only once. Bulk repertoires came from Vgamma9/Vdelta2+ or Vdelta2-negative gammadelta T cells flow-sorted from PBMC. The receptor was isolated from a pool of human donors (malaria-infected and uninfected, not separated). The genes are TRDV3 and TRDJ1; tentatively, D is TRDD3 (6 bases). TCRdb records no J gene; here it was assigned by comparing the DNA to germline. What was sequenced was gamma-delta T cells from blood. The CDR3 region has the DNA TGTGCCTACAAAACCCACTGGGTTGCCACCGTATCCACTTACACCGATAAACTCATCTTT. Translating it yields CAYKTHWVATVSTYTDKLIF. Variable domain in full (rest from reference TRDV3 and TRDJ1): CDKVTQSSPDQTVASGSEVVLLCTYDTVYSNPDLFWYRIRPDYSFQFVFYGDNSRSEGADFTQGRFSVKHILTQKAFHLVISPVRTEDSATYYCAYKTHWVATVSTYTDKLIFGKGTRVTVEP.